This TCR beta chain is from a study of cytomegalovirus exposure and HLA in healthy donors. Study at large: Clustering assigned about 80% of the roughly 380 genotyped donors to the Caucasian-associated ancestry cluster.

Turning to this clone: The antigen remains undetermined.

Study-wide results and limits: Productive status was seen about 90% or about 30% of the time for most TCR beta V segments in an earlier analysis.

V was trimmed by 3 bases and J by 0 bases, leaving 9 bases between them. CDR1 and CDR2 from the germline V gene are MDHEN and SYDVKM. The CDR3 length is 15 residues. The PCR used 60 Vbeta and 13 Jbeta primers. TCRdb's copy holds only in-frame clones and misses some; the assay was immunoSEQ multiplex PCR. The sample carries more than 110,000 clones, approximately 70% recorded once. Sequencing was done on a sample of PBMCs. The receptor was derived from a human donor in good health. The rearrangement joins TRBV28 to TRBJ1-3, with D hard to call. The CDR3 spells CASSLRPFSGNTIYF. The CDR3 coding sequence is TGTGCCAGCAGTTTGAGGCCCTTCTCTGGAAACACCATATATTTT.